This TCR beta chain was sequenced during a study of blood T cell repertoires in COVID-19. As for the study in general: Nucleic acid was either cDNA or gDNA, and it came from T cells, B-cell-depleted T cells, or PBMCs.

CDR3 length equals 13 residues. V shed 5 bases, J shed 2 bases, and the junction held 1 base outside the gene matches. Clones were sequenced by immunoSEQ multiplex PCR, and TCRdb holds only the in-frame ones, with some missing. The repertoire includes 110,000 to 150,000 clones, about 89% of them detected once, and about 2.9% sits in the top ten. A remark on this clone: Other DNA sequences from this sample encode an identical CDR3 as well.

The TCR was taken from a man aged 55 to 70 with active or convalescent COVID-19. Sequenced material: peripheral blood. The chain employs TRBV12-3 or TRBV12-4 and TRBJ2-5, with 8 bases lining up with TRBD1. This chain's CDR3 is CASSRDRQETQYF. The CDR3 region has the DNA TGTGCCAGCAGTCGGGACAGGCAAGAGACCCAGTACTTC.